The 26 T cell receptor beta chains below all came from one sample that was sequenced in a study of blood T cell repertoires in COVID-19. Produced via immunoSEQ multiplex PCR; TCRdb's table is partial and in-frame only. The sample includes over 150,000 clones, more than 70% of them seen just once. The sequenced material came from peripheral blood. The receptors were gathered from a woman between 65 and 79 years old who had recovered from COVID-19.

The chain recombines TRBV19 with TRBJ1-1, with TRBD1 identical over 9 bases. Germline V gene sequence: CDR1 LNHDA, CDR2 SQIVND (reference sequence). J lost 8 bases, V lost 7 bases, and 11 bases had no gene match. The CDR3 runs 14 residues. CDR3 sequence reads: CASTPQGAQGEAFF. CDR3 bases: TGTGCCAGTACCCCACAGGGGGCGCAGGGGGAAGCTTTCTTT.

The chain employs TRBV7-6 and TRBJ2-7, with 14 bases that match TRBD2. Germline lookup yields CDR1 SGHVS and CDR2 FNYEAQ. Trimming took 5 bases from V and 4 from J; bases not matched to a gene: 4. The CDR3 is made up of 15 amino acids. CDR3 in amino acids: CASSPGLAGAYEQYF. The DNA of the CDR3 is TGTGCCAGCAGCCCGGGACTAGCGGGAGCTTACGAGCAGTACTTC.

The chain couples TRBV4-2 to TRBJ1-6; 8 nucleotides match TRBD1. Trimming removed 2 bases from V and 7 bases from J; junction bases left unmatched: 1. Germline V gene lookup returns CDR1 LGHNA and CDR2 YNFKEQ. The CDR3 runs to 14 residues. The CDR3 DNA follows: TGTGCCAGCAGCCAAACAGGGGGGAATTCACCCCTCCACTTT. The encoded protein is CASSQTGGNSPLHF.

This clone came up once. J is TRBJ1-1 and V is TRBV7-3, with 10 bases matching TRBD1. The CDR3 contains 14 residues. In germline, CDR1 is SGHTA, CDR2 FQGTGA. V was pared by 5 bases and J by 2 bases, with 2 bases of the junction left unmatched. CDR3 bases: TGTGCCAGCAGCCGGACAGGGGGAAACACTGAAGCTTTCTTT. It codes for CASSRTGGNTEAFF. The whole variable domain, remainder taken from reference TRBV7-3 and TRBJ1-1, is GAGVSQTPSNKVTEKGKYVELRCDPISGHTALYWYRQSLGQGPEFLIYFQGTGAADDSGLPNDRFFAVRPEGSVSTLKIQRTERGDSAVYLCASSRTGGNTEAFFGQGTRLTVV.

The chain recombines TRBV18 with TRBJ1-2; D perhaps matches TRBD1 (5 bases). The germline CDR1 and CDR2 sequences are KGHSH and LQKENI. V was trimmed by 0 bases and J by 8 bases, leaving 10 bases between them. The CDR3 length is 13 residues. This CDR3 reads CASSPPQGLGYTF. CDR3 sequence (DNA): TGTGCCAGCTCACCACCGCAGGGTCTCGGCTACACCTTC.

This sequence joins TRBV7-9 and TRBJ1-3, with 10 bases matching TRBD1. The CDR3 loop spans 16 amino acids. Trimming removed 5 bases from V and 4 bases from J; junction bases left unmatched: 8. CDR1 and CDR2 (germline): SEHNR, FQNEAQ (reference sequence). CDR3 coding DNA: TGTGCCAGCAGCCCTCCGGGACAGGGGAGCGGAAACACCATATATTTT. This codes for CASSPPGQGSGNTIYF.

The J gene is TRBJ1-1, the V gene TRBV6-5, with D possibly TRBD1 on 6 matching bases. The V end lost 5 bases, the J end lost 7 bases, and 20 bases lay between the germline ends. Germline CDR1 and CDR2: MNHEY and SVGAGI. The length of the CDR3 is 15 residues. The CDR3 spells CASSQRGEGGLEAFF. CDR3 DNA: TGTGCCAGCAGTCAGAGGGGGGAGGGGGGTCTTGAAGCTTTCTTT.

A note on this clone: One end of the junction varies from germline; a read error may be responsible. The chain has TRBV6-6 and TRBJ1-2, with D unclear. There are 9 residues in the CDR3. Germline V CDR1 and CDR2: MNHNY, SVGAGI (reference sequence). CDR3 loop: CASSYPPDF. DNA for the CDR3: TGTGCCAGCAGTTACCCCCCAGACTTC.

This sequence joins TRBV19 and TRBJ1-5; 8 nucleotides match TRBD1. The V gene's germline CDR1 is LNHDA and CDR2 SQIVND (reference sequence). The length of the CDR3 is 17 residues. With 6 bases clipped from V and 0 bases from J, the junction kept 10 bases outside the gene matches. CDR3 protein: CASRAVDRAYSNQPQHF. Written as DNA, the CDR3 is TGTGCCAGTAGGGCCGTGGACAGGGCTTATAGCAATCAGCCCCAGCATTTT.

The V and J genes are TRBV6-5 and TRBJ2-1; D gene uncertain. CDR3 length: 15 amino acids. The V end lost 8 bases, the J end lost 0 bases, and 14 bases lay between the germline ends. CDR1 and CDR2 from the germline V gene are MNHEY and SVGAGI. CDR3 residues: CASSPRWSSYNEQFF. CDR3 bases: TGTGCCAGCTCTCCGCGGTGGAGCTCCTACAATGAGCAGTTCTTC.

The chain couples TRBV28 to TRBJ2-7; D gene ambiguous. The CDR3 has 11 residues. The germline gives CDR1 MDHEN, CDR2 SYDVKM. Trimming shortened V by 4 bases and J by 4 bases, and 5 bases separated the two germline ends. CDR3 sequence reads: CASSSRYEQYF. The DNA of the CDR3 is TGTGCCAGCAGTTCGAGATACGAGCAGTACTTC.

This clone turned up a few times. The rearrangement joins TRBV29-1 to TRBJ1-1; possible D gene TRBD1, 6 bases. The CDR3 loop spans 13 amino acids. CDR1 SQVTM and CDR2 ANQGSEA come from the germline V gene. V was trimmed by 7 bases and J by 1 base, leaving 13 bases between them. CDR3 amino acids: CSGMGQTNTEAFF. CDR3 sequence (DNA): TGCAGCGGGATGGGACAAACGAACACTGAAGCTTTCTTT.

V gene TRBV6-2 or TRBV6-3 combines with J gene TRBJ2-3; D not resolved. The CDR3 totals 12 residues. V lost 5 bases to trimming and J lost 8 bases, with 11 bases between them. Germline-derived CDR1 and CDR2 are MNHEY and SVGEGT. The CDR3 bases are TGTGCCAGCAGTCCGTCCCCGGGTACGCAGTATTTT. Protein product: CASSPSPGTQYF.

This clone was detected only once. Written as DNA, the CDR3 is TGTGCCAGCAGCTTAGCTTGGGACAGGGAAGGAGCTTTCTTT. Amino acid sequence: CASSLAWDREGAFF. The rearrangement joins TRBV7-9 to TRBJ1-1, with 9 nucleotides matching TRBD1. Germline CDR1 SEHNR, CDR2 FQNEAQ (reference sequence). V shed 0 bases, J shed 10 bases, and the junction held 6 bases outside the gene matches. This CDR3 is built from 14 residues.

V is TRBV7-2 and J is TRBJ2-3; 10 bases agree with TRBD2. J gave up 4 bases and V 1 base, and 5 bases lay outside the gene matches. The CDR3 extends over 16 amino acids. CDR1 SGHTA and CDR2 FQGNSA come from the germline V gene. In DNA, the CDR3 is TGTGCCAGCAGCTTAGGGGGACTAGCGAGGGCAGATACGCAGTATTTT. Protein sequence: CASSLGGLARADTQYF. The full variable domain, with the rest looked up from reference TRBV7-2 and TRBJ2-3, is GAGVSQSPSNKVTEKGKDVELRCDPISGHTALYWYRQSLGQGLEFLIYFQGNSAPDKSGLPSDRFSAERTGGSVSTLTIQRTQQEDSAVYLCASSLGGLARADTQYFGPGTRLTVL.

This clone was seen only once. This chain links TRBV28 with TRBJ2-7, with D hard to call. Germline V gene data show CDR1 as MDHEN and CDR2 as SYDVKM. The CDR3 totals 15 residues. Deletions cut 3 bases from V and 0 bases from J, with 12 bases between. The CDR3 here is CASSLVDSSSYEQYF. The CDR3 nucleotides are TGTGCCAGCAGTTTGGTTGACTCGAGCTCCTACGAGCAGTACTTC.

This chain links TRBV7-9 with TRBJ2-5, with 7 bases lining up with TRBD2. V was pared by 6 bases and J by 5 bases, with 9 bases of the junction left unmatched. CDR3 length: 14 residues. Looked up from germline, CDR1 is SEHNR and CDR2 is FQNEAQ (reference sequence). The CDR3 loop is CASRPGRAGETQYF. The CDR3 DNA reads TGTGCCAGCAGGCCGGGGAGGGCCGGGGAGACCCAGTACTTC.

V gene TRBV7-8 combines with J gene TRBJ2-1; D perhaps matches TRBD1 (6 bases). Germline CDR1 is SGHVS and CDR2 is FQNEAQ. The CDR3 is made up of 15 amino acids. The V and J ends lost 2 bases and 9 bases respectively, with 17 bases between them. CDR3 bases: TGTGCCAGCAGCTTACTCGCCCCGGGACAAGGTGAGCAGTTCTTC. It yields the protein CASSLLAPGQGEQFF.

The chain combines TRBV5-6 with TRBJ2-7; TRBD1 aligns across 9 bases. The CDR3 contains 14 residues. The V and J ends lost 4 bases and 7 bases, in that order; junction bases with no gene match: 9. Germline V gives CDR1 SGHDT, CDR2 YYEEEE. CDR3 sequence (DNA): TGTGCCAGCAGCACCTACAGGGGGCGGGGGGAGCAGTACTTC. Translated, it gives CASSTYRGRGEQYF.

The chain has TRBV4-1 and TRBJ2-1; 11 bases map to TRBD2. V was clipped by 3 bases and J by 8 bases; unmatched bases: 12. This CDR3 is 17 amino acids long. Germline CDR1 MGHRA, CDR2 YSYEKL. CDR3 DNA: TGCGCCAGCAGCCACCTCCCCGGGACTAGCGGCGGGGATGAGCAGTTCTTC. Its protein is CASSHLPGTSGGDEQFF.

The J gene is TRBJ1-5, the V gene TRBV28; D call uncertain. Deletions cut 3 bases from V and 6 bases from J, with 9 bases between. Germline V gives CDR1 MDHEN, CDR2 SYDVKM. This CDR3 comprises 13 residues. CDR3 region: CASSLYGGQPQHF. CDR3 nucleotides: TGTGCCAGCAGTTTGTACGGTGGTCAGCCCCAGCATTTT.

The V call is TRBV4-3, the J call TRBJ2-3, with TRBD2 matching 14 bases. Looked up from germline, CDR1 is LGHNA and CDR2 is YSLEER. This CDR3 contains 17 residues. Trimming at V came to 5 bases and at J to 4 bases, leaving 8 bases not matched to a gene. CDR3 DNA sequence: TGCGCCAGCAGCACCTGGACTAGCGGGAGGTTGGCAGATACGCAGTATTTT. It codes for CASSTWTSGRLADTQYF.

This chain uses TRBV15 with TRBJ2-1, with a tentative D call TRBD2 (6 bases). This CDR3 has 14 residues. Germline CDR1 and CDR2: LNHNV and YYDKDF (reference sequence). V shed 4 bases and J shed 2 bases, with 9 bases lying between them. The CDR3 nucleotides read TGTGCCACCAGCATGGACTACCCCTACAATGAGCAGTTCTTC. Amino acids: CATSMDYPYNEQFF. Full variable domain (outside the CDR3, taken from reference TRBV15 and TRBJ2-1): DAMVIQNPRYQVTQFGKPVTLSCSQTLNHNVMYWYQQKSSQAPKLLFHYYDKDFNNEADTPDNFQSRRPNTSFCFLDIRSPGLGDTAMYLCATSMDYPYNEQFFGPGTRLTVL.

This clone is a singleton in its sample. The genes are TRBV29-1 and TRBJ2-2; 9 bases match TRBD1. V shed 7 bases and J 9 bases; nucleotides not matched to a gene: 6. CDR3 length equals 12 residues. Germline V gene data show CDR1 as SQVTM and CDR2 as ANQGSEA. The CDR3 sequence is CSARGTGRELFF. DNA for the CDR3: TGCAGCGCGAGGGGGACAGGGCGGGAGCTGTTTTTT.

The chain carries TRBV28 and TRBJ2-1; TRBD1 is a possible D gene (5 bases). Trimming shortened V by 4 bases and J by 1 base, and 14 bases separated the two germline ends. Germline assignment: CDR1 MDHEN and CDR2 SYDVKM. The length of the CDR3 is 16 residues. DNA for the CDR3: TGTGCCAGCAGTTCGCAGACAGTCCCTTCCTACAATGAGCAGTTCTTC. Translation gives CASSSQTVPSYNEQFF.

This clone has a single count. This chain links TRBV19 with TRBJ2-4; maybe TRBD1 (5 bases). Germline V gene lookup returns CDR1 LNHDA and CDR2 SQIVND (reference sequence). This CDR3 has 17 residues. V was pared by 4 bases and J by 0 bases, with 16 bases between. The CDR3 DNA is TGTGCCAGTAGTACCAGACAGTACCCCCTAGCCAAAAACATTCAGTACTTC. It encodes CASSTRQYPLAKNIQYF.